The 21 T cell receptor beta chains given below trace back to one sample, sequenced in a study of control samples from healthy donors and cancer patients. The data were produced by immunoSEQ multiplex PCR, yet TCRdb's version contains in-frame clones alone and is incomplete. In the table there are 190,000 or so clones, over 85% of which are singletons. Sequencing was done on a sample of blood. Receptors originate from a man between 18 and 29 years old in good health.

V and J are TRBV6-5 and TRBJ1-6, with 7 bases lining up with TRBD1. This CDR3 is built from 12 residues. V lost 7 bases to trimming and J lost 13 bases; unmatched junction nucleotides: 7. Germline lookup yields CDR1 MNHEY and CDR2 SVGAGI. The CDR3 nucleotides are TGTGCCAGCAAGACAGGGTTAGAGCCCCTCCACTTT. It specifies CASKTGLEPLHF.

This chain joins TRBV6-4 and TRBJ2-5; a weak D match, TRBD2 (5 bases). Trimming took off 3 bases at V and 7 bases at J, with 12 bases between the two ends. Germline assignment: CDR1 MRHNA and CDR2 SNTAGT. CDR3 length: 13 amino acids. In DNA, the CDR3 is TGTGCCAGCAGTGATTACGGAGGAGGGACCCAGTACTTC. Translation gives CASSDYGGGTQYF.

CDR3 in DNA: TGTGCCAGCAGCTTAGAACCTTTTAAAGACAGGGGAGTGAAGACCCAGTACTTC. Residues: CASSLEPFKDRGVKTQYF. The V and J genes are TRBV7-8 and TRBJ2-5; TRBD1 matches 8 bases. V lost 1 base, J lost 6 bases, and 16 bases stayed unmatched. Germline-derived CDR1 and CDR2 are SGHVS and FQNEAQ. This CDR3 has 18 amino acids.

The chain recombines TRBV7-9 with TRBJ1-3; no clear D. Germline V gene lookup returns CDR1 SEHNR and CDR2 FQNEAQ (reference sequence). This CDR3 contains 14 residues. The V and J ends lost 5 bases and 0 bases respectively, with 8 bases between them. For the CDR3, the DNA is TGTGCCAGCAGCCCGCTCAGCTCTGGAAACACCATATATTTT. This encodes CASSPLSSGNTIYF.

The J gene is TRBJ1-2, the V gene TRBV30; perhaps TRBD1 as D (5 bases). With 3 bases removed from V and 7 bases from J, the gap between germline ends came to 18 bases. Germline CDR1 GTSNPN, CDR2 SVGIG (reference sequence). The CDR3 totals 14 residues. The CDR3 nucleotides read TGTGCCTGGAGCGAGGGACTCGCTAAGGGTGGCTACACCTTC. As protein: CAWSEGLAKGGYTF.

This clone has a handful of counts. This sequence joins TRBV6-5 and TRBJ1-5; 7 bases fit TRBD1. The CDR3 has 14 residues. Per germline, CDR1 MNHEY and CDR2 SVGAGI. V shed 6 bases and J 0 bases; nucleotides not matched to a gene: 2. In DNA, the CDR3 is TGTGCCAGCAGAACAGGGGATAGCAATCAGCCCCAGCATTTT. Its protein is CASRTGDSNQPQHF.

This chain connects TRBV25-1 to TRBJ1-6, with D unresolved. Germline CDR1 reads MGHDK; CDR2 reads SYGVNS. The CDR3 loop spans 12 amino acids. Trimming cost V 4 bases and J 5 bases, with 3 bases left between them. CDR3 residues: CASSVNNSPLHF. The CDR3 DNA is TGTGCCAGCAGTGTAAATAATTCACCCCTCCACTTT.

CDR3 DNA: TGTGCCAGCAGCCAAGTAGAGTCAGCGCAGTATGGCTACACCTTC. This gives the protein CASSQVESAQYGYTF. The rearrangement joins TRBV3-1 (or the pseudogene TRBV3-2) to TRBJ1-2; no clear D gene. Between the trimmed V and J ends, which lost 1 base and 5 bases, there was a span of 14 bases. There are 15 residues in the CDR3. Germline V gene lookup returns CDR1 LGHDT and CDR2 YNNKEL (reference sequence).

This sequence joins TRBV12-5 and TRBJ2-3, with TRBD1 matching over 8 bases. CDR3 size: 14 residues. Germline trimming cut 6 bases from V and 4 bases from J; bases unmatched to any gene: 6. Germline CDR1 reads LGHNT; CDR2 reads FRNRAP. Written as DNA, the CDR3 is TGTGCTAGTGGCCCACCGACAGGGGCAGATACGCAGTATTTT. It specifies CASGPPTGADTQYF.

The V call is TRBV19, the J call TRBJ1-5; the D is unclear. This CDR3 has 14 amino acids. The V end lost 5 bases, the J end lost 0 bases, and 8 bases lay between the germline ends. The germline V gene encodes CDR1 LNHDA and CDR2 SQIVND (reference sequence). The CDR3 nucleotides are TGTGCCAGTAGTCCGACGGATAGCAATCAGCCCCAGCATTTT. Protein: CASSPTDSNQPQHF. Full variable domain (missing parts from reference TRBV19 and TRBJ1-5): DGGITQSPKYLFRKEGQNVTLSCEQNLNHDAMYWYRQDPGQGLRLIYYSQIVNDFQKGDIAEGYSVSREKKESFPLTVTSAQKNPTAFYLCASSPTDSNQPQHFGDGTRLSIL.

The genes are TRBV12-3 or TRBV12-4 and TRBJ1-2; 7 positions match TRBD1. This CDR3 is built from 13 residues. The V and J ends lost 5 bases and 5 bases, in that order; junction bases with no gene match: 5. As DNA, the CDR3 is TGTGCCAGCAGTGCTAGACAGGGATATGGCTACACCTTC. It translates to CASSARQGYGYTF.

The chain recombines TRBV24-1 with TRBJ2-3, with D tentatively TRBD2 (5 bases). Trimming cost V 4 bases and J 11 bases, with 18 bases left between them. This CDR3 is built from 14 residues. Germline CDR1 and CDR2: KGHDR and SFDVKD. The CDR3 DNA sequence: TGTGCCACCAGTGACTCCAAAAGGCCGGCGGGGCAGTATTTT. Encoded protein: CATSDSKRPAGQYF.

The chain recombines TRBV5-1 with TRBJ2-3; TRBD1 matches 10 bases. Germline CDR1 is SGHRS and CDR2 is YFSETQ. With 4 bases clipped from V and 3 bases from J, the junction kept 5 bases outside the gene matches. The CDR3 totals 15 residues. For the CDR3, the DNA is TGCGCCAGCAGCACCGGGACAGGGGAAACAGATACGCAGTATTTT. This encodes CASSTGTGETDTQYF.

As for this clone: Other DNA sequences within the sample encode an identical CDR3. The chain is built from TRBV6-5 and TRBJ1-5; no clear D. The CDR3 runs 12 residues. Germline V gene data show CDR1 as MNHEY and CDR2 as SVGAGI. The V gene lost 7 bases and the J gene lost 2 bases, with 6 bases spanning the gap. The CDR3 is CASNRGNQPQHF. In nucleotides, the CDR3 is TGTGCCAGCAATCGCGGCAATCAGCCCCAGCATTTT.

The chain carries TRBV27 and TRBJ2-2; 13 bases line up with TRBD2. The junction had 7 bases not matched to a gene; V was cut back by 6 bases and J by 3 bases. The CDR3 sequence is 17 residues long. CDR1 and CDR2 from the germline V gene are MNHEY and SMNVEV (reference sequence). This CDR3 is CASSTRLAGGYTGELFF. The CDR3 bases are TGTGCCAGCAGCACACGACTAGCGGGGGGATACACCGGGGAGCTGTTTTTT.

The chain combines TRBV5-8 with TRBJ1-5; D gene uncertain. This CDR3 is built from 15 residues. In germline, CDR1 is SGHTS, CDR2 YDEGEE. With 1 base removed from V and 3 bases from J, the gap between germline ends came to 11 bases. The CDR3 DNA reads TGTGCCAGCAGCTTGTCAGCCCCCACCAATCAGCCCCAGCATTTT. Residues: CASSLSAPTNQPQHF.

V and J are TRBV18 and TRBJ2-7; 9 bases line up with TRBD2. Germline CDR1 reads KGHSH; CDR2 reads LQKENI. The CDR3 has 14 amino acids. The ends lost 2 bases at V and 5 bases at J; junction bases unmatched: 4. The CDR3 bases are TGTGCCAGCTCACCAGCGGGGGGGCCTGACGAGCAGTACTTC. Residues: CASSPAGGPDEQYF.

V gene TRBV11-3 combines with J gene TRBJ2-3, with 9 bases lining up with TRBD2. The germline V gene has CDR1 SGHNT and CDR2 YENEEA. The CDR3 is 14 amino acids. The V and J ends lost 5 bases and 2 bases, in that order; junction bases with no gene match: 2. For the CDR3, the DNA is TGTGCCAGCAGCCCTAGCGGGGACACAGATACGCAGTATTTT. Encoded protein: CASSPSGDTDTQYF.

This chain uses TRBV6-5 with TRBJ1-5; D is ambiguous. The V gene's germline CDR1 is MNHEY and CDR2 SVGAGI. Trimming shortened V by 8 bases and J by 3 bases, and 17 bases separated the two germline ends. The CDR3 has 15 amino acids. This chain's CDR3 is CASALTLETNQPQHF. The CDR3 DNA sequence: TGTGCCAGCGCACTCACCCTGGAAACCAATCAGCCCCAGCATTTT.

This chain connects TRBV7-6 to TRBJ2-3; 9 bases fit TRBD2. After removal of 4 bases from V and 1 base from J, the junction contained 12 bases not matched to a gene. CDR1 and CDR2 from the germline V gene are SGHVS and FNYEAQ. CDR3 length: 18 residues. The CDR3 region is CASSSLAGVTSGTDTQYF. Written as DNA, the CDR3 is TGTGCCAGCAGCTCCTTAGCGGGGGTCACCTCGGGCACAGATACGCAGTATTTT.

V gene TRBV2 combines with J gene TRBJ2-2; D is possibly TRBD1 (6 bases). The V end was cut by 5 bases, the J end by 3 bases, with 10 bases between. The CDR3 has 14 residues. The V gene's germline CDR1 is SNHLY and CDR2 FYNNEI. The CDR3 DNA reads TGTGCCAGCAGTAGGGACACCTACACCGGGGAGCTGTTTTTT. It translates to CASSRDTYTGELFF.